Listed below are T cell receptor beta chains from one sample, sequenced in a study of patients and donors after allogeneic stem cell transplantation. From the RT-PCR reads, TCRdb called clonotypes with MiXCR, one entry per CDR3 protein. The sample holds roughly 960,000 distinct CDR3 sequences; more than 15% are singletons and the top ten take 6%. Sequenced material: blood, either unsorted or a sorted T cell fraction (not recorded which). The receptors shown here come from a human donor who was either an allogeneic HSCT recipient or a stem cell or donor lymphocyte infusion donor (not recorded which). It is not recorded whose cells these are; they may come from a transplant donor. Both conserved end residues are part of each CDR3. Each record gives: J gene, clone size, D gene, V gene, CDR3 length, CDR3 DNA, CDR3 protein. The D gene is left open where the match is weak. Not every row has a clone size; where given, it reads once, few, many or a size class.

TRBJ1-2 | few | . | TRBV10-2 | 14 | TGCGCCAGCAGTGAGCCCCAGGAGCTTTGGGGCTACACCTTC | CASSEPQELWGYTF
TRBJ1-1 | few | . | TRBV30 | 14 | TGTGCCTGGAGTGTACGTCAGGGGAACACTGAAGCTTTCTTT | CAWSVRQGNTEAFF
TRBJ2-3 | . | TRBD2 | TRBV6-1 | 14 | TGTGCCGTATCCCCACTAGCGGGAGCAGATACGCAGTATTTT | CAVSPLAGADTQYF
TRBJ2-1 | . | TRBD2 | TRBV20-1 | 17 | TGCAGTGCTAGGGGGGGACTAGCGGGGTTGGGAAACAATGAGCAGTTCTTC | CSARGGLAGLGNNEQFF
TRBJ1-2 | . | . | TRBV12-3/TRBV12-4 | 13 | TGTGCCAGCAGTCACCGACGGAACTATGGCTACACCTTC | CASSHRRNYGYTF
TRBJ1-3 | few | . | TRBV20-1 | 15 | TGCAGTGCTGCCGACCCGGGATTCTCTGGAAACACCATATATTTT | CSAADPGFSGNTIYF
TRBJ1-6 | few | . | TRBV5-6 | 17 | TGTGCCAGCAGCTCAACGACGGGGAGCTCCTATAATTCACCCCTCCACTTT | CASSSTTGSSYNSPLHF
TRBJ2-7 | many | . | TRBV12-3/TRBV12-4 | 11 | TGTGCCAGCAGACAAACCTACGAGCAGTACTTC | CASRQTYEQYF
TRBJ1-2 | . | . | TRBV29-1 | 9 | TGCAGCGTTTCCGATGGCTACACCTTC | CSVSDGYTF
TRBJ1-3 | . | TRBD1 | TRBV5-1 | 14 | TGCGCCAGCAGAGGGGACAGGGGATTGGACACCATATATTTT | CASRGDRGLDTIYF
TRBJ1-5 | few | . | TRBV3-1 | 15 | TGTGCCAGCAGCCTTACGGCGGGAAGGCTTCAGCCCCAGCATTTT | CASSLTAGRLQPQHF
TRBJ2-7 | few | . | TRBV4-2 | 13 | TGTGCCAGCAGCCCCTGGGACCGATACGAGCAGTACTTC | CASSPWDRYEQYF
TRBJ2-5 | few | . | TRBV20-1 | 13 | TGCAGTGCTCGAGGGACCCTAGTAGAGACCCAGTACTTC | CSARGTLVETQYF
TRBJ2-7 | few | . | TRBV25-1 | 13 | TGTGCCAGCAGTTCAACAATTACCTACGAGCAGTACTTC | CASSSTITYEQYF
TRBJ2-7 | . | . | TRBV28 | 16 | TGTGCCAGCAGTCCGGGACAACGAACGAGCTCCTACGAGCAGTACTTC | CASSPGQRTSSYEQYF
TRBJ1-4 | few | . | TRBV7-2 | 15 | TGTGCCAGCAGCTTAGAGCCAGGGGCCGGTGAAAAACTGTTTTTT | CASSLEPGAGEKLFF
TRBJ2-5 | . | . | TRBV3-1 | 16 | TGTGCCAGCAGCCCAGCCACGCCTAGCTATCGGGAGACCCAGTACTTC | CASSPATPSYRETQYF